This T cell receptor beta chain derives from a study of graft-versus-host responses after intestinal transplantation. Study details: Transplantation in recipients was multivisceral, liver-intestinal, or isolated intestinal. Recipients uniformly received anti-thymocyte globulin induction, followed by tacrolimus and steroids for roughly 3 years.

The germline CDR1 and CDR2 sequences are MGHRA and YSYEKL. This CDR3 region has 14 residues. The V gene lost 1 base and the J gene lost 5 bases, with 9 bases spanning the gap. This clone was observed a handful of times. The antigen remains unidentified. Graft specimens yielded both intraepithelial and lamina propria lymphocytes. Using immunoSEQ multiplex PCR, the repertoire was profiled, and TCRdb retains in-frame clones only, with some absent. The profile shows 3,500 to 5,000 clones, about 82% of them singletons. Study outcomes and limitations: GvH clones surfaced in recipient marrow, some emerging earlier in ileum or blood.

The receptor comes from a human patient who received an intestinal transplant, so some T cells may come from the graft donor. J is TRBJ1-3 and V is TRBV4-1, with D hard to call. The sequences come from ileum tissue, collected roughly 680 days after intestinal transplant. The CDR3 DNA reads TGCGCCAGCAGCCAAGGGACTGTTAGAAACACCATATATTTT. Protein product: CASSQGTVRNTIYF.